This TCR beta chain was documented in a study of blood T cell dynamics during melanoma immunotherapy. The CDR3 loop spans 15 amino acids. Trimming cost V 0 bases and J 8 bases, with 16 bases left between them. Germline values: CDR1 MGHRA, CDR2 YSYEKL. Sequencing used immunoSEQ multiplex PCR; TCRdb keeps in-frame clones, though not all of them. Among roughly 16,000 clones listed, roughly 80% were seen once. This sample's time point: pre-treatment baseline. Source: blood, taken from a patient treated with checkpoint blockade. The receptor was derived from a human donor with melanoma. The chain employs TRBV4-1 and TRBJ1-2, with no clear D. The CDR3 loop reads CASSQDSTGPSGYTF. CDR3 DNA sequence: TGCGCCAGCAGCCAAGATAGCACCGGTCCCAGCGGCTACACCTTC.